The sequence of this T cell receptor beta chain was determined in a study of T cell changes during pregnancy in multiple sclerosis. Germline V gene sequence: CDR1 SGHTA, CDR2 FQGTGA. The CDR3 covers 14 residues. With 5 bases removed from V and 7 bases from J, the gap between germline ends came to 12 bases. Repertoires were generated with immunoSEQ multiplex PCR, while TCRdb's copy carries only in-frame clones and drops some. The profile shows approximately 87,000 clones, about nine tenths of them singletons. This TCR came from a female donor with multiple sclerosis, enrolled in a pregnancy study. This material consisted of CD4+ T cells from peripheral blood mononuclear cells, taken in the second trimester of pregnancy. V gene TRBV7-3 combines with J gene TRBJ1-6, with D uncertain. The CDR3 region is CASSLAAGNSPLHF. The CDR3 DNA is TGTGCCAGCAGCCTTGCGGCGGGAAATTCACCCCTCCACTTT.